A single sample is the source of the 11 T cell receptor beta chains below, sequenced in a study of blood T cells in healthy people across ages. A J-beta primer mix and a sample-barcoded 5' primer were used in a second PCR of about 7 to 12 cycles. TCRdb reprocessed the 5' RACE reads via MiXCR and lists one record per CDR3 protein. The profile shows more than 800,000 distinct CDR3 sequences, less than 35% of them singletons. Sequencing was done on a sample of blood. The receptors were sampled from a woman older than 75 in good health.

This clonotype was observed many times. V gene TRBV27 combines with J gene TRBJ2-5, with D perhaps matching TRBD1 (5 bases). The ends were cut back, 5 bases at V and 1 base at J, with 11 bases in the middle. The CDR3 totals 14 residues. The V gene's germline CDR1 is MNHEY and CDR2 SMNVEV (reference sequence). CDR3 protein: CASSTVDSQETQYF. CDR3 coding DNA: TGTGCCAGCAGTACAGTAGACAGCCAAGAGACCCAGTACTTC.

The chain has TRBV4-2 and TRBJ1-1; 10 nucleotides match TRBD1. The trim removed 0 bases at V and 11 bases at J, leaving 15 bases unmatched. Germline-derived CDR1 and CDR2 are LGHNA and YNFKEQ. The CDR3 is 17 amino acids. CDR3: CASSQDAPGTGVRQAFF. In nucleotides, the CDR3 is TGTGCCAGCAGCCAAGACGCCCCCGGGACAGGGGTCCGGCAGGCTTTCTTT.

About this clonotype itself: A read error is possible here, since a much larger clone lies one base away. This chain uses TRBV7-2 with TRBJ1-2; D not resolved. The germline gives CDR1 SGHTA, CDR2 FQGNSA. V lost 2 bases and J 7 bases, leaving 11 bases between the germline ends. There are 13 residues in the CDR3. The CDR3 region is CTSSLSGSVGYTF. In nucleotides, the CDR3 is TGTACCAGCAGCTTATCTGGGAGTGTTGGCTACACCTTC.

The chain joins TRBV20-1 to TRBJ2-4, with D hard to call. Near its end, the DNA agrees better with TRBJ2-5, so the J call may be wrong. The V gene's germline CDR1 is DFQATT and CDR2 SNEGSKA (reference sequence). The CDR3 length is 12 residues. CDR3 protein: CSGKPAQETQYF. The CDR3 DNA sequence: TGCAGTGGGAAACCAGCTCAAGAGACCCAGTACTTC.

Only one count was recorded for this clonotype. This may come from a read error, since a much larger clone is one base off. The chain has TRBV5-5 and TRBJ2-5; the D is unclear. This CDR3 spans 16 amino acids. Germline CDR1 reads SGHKS; CDR2 reads YYEKEE (reference sequence). This CDR3 is CAGSSYSGLVEETQYF. In DNA, the CDR3 is TGTGCCGGCAGCTCCTACAGTGGGCTCGTTGAGGAGACCCAGTACTTC.

This clonotype was seen a few times. The rearrangement links TRBV5-4 to TRBJ2-3, with TRBD1 matching over 7 bases. CDR3 length equals 16 residues. Trimming cost V 2 bases and J 1 base; bases outside gene matches: 7. Germline loops: CDR1 SGHNT, CDR2 YYREEE (reference sequence). The CDR3 spells CASSFGAQGGTDTQYF. Here the CDR3 DNA reads TGTGCCAGCAGCTTTGGAGCGCAGGGGGGCACAGATACGCAGTATTTT.

The table lists this clonotype with many counts. The chain is built from TRBV20-1 and TRBJ1-2; D unresolved. Germline V lookup: CDR1 DFQATT, CDR2 SNEGSKA (reference sequence). There are 10 residues in the CDR3. This CDR3 is CGYRSYGYTF. Written as DNA, the CDR3 is TGCGGATACAGAAGCTATGGCTACACCTTC.

The sample holds a few counts of this clonotype. The rearrangement links TRBV19 to TRBJ2-5, with 8 bases fitting TRBD2. Looked up from germline, CDR1 is LNHDA and CDR2 is SQIVND (reference sequence). The CDR3 is made up of 15 amino acids. The trim removed 4 bases at V and 11 bases at J, leaving 15 bases unmatched. The CDR3 bases are TGTGCCAGTAGTACCGGGGCCGGGGGGGCTCAAGAGCAGTACTTC. Amino acid sequence: CASSTGAGGAQEQYF.

The chain carries TRBV4-3 and TRBJ1-1, with 9 positions matching TRBD1. V dropped 1 base and J dropped 8; count of bases not matched to a gene: 5. Per the germline V gene, CDR1 is LGHNA and CDR2 is YSLEER. This CDR3 spans 14 amino acids. The CDR3 protein is CASSQVDRGREAFF. DNA of the CDR3: TGCGCCAGCAGCCAAGTGGACAGGGGCCGAGAAGCTTTCTTT.

A word on this clonotype: Without the conserved terminal phenylalanine or tryptophan, this CDR3 likely stems from a read error. This chain links TRBV15 with TRBJ2-3; 8 bases are shared with TRBD2. J gave up 4 bases and V 4 bases, and 4 bases lay outside the gene matches. Germline lookup yields CDR1 LNHNV and CDR2 YYDKDF (reference sequence). This CDR3 comprises 14 residues. CDR3 coding DNA: TGTGCCACCAGCATCCGGGGGGGGGCAGATACGCAGTATCTT. It is translated as CATSIRGGADTQYL.

Points on this clonotype: This may be a read error, as it is one base from a much larger clone. This sequence joins TRBV7-9 and TRBJ2-1; no clear D. The V gene's germline CDR1 is SEHNR and CDR2 FQNEAQ (reference sequence). This CDR3 comprises 18 residues. V was clipped by 6 bases and J by 6 bases, with 27 bases between them. This chain's CDR3 is CASRLSPRRAAHSNEQFF. DNA for the CDR3: TGTGCCAGCAGGTTGTCCCCTCGCCGGGCCGCGCATTCCAATGAGCAGTTCTTC.